Shown below are 25 T cell receptor beta chains from a single sample sequenced in a study of tissue T cells after allogeneic stem cell transplantation. Sequenced by immunoSEQ multiplex PCR; TCRdb stores in-frame clones only, minus some. The sample lists around 50,000 clones, around 70% occurring once. Sequences were obtained from sorted cells pooled from one or two spleens. These receptors were collected from a pool of C57BL/6 mice in good health.

In the case of this clone: The genes are named according to mouse. The CDR3 end is not reached by the read, which stops 1 residue before it; the germline J gene fills it in. The gene calls are TRBV1 and TRBJ2-5, with 9 bases fitting TRBD2. This CDR3 is 15 amino acids long. Germline assignment: CDR1 NSQYPW and CDR2 LRSPGD (reference sequence). V shed 0 bases and J 8 bases; nucleotides not matched to a gene: 6. The CDR3 reads CTCSADLGGRSTQYF. The CDR3 bases that were read are TGCACCTGCAGTGCAGATCTGGGGGGGAGGAGCACCCAGTAC.

Comment on this clone: Mouse gene names and germline throughout. The sequence runs out 1 residue before the end of the CDR3; the remainder is reconstructed from the germline J gene. The V call is TRBV5, the J call TRBJ2-3; 7 bases are shared with TRBD2. Germline CDR1 is LGHNA and CDR2 is YNLKQL (reference sequence). CDR3 size: 15 residues. V shed 1 base, J shed 0 bases, and the junction held 1 base outside the gene matches. This CDR3 reads CASSQAGGSAETLYF. CDR3 DNA, as far as it was read: TGTGCCAGCAGCCAAGCTGGGGGTAGTGCAGAAACGCTGTAT.

This clone was counted between two and nine times. Any gene name here is a mouse gene name. From the germline J gene comes the end of the CDR3, since the read stops 1 residue before it. The V gene is TRBV1, the J gene TRBJ1-5, with TRBD1 identical over 8 bases. Germline V lookup: CDR1 NSQYPW, CDR2 LRSPGD (reference sequence). There are 16 residues in the CDR3. Losses at the gene ends were 3 bases for V and 1 base for J; bases not matched to a gene: 5. CDR3 DNA (partial): TGCACCTGCAGTGCCCGACAGGGGAGAAACAACCAGGCTCCGCTT. Translation gives CTCSARQGRNNQAPL. The entire CDR3 protein is CTCSARQGRNNQAPLF.

Concerning this clone: The genes are named according to mouse. The read gets to within 1 residue of the CDR3 end, and the germline J gene fills in the rest. V and J are TRBV4 and TRBJ1-4; the match to TRBD1 covers 7 bases. The V and J ends lost 5 bases and 0 bases, in that order; junction bases with no gene match: 3. This CDR3 is 15 amino acids long. CDR1 and CDR2 from the germline V gene are LGHDT and YNNKQL (reference sequence). The chain's CDR3 is CASSNRGLSNERLFF. Partial CDR3 DNA: TGTGCCAGCAGCAACAGGGGCCTTTCCAACGAAAGATTATTT.

About this clone itself: Each gene name is a mouse one. The CDR3 end is not reached by the read, which stops 1 residue before it; the germline J gene fills it in. J is TRBJ2-4 and V is TRBV1; 7 nucleotides align to TRBD2. With 0 bases clipped from V and 0 bases from J, the junction kept 3 bases outside the gene matches. The germline V gene has CDR1 NSQYPW and CDR2 LRSPGD (reference sequence). CDR3 length: 16 residues. The part of the CDR3 DNA that was read is TGCACCTGCAGTGCAGACGCTGGGGGTAGTCAAAACACCTTGTAC. Amino acid sequence: CTCSADAGGSQNTLY. The entire CDR3 protein reads CTCSADAGGSQNTLYF.

On this clone itself: Gene and germline names: mouse. CDR3 sequence: CASSREGNTEVFF. The sequenced CDR3 bases are TGTGCCAGCAGCAGGGAGGGGAACACAGAAGTCTTC. This rearrangement joins TRBV2 to TRBJ1-1; D remains ambiguous. From the germline J gene comes the end of the CDR3, since the read stops 1 residue before it. V lost 5 bases to trimming and J lost 1 base, with 8 bases between them. Germline CDR1 is LGHNA and CDR2 is YSYQKL. The CDR3 length is 13 residues.

In this sample, this clone turned up a few times. Gene names refer to mouse genes. The read terminates 1 residue before the CDR3 end, so the remaining end is supplied by the germline J gene. The V gene is TRBV2, the J gene TRBJ2-1; D is undetermined. Germline CDR1 reads LGHNA; CDR2 reads YSYQKL. Trimming removed 0 bases at V and 8 bases at J, with 8 bases between. The CDR3 spans 13 residues. CDR3 bases read: TGTGCCAGCAGCCAAGATGTGGGCTCTGAGCAGTTC. Amino acid sequence: CASSQDVGSEQF. Given in full, the CDR3 is CASSQDVGSEQFF.

This clone was seen only a few times. Each gene name is a mouse one. Read sequence stops 1 residue before the CDR3 end, and the germline J gene provides the missing end. The chain couples TRBV12-1 to TRBJ1-4; no clear D gene. The CDR3 is 14 amino acids. Trimming left V 2 bases short and J 3 bases short, with 9 bases between. Germline V gene sequence: CDR1 SGHSN, CDR2 HYEKVE. CDR3 protein: CASSPEQTNERLFF. The sequenced part of the CDR3 DNA is TGTGCCAGCTCTCCCGAACAGACCAACGAAAGATTATTT. Based on the CDR3 plus reference TRBV12-1 and TRBJ1-4, the full variable domain is DSGVVQSPRHIIKEKGGRSVLTCIPISGHSNVVWYQQTLGKELKFLIQHYEKVERDKGFLPSRFSVQQFDDYHSEMNMSALELEDSAMYFCASSPEQTNERLFFGHGTKLSVL.

This clone was detected once. Genes and germline come from the mouse. The CDR3 extends 1 residue past the end of the read, so its final part is completed from the germline J gene. The chain has TRBV12-2 and TRBJ1-5; D unresolved. Looked up from germline, CDR1 is SGHLS and CDR2 is HYDKME. This CDR3 spans 15 amino acids. V lost 0 bases and J lost 0, with 8 bases in between. The CDR3: CASSLQTYNNQAPLF. The CDR3 bases that were read are TGTGCCAGCTCTCTCCAGACATATAACAACCAGGCTCCGCTT.

In the case of this clone: These gene names are mouse names. The read ends 1 residue shy of where the CDR3 ends; the end is completed using the germline J gene. The gene calls are TRBV13-2 and TRBJ2-7; 7 bases fit TRBD1. The CDR3 is 14 residues long. V dropped 3 bases and J dropped 0; count of bases not matched to a gene: 3. CDR1 and CDR2 from the germline V gene are NNHNN and SYGAGS (reference sequence). The sequenced part of the CDR3 DNA is TGTGCCAGCGGTGGTAGGGACAGCTCCTATGAACAGTAC. Its translation is CASGGRDSSYEQY. The entire CDR3 is CASGGRDSSYEQYF.

Worth noting for this clone: All gene names here are mouse names. Read coverage stops 1 residue before the CDR3 terminus; the germline J gene supplies the remainder. The chain joins TRBV5 to TRBJ2-5; 7 nucleotides line up with TRBD1. V trimming: 3 bases; J trimming: 3 bases; junction bases outside the gene matches: 0. CDR1 and CDR2 from the germline V gene are LGHNA and YNLKQL (reference sequence). The CDR3 covers 13 residues. CDR3 protein: CASSQGQQDTQYF. CDR3 DNA, as far as it was read: TGTGCCAGCAGCCAGGGACAGCAAGACACCCAGTAC.

This clone has more than one count but fewer than ten. Germline and genes here are mouse. The CDR3 is cut off 1 residue early in the read; its end comes from the germline J gene. This chain links TRBV3 with TRBJ2-7; D possibly uses TRBD1 or TRBD2 (5 bases each). V lost 3 bases and J lost 5, with 8 bases in between. This CDR3 contains 12 residues. In germline, CDR1 is SNHLY, CDR2 FYNGKV (reference sequence). CDR3 loop: CASSFGGDEQYF. The part of the CDR3 DNA that was read is TGTGCCAGCAGCTTCGGGGGAGATGAACAGTAC. Full variable domain (remainder filled in from reference TRBV3 and TRBJ2-7): GPKVLQIPSHQIIDMGQMVTLNCDPVSNHLYFYWYKQILGQQMEFLVNFYNGKVMEKSKLFKDQFSVERPDGSYFTLKIQPTALEDSAVYFCASSFGGDEQYFGPGTRLTVL.

Concerning this clone itself: Here the gene names and germline are mouse. Read sequence stops 1 residue before the CDR3 end, and the germline J gene provides the missing end. The chain is built from TRBV5 and TRBJ2-1; TRBD2 matches 8 bases. The CDR3 has 15 amino acids. After removal of 0 bases from V and 3 bases from J, the junction contained 1 base not matched to a gene. Germline V gene lookup returns CDR1 LGHNA and CDR2 YNLKQL (reference sequence). The part of the CDR3 DNA that was read is TGTGCCAGCAGCCAAGAACTGGGGGTCTATGCTGAGCAGTTC. Amino acids: CASSQELGVYAEQF. The whole CDR3 protein is CASSQELGVYAEQFF.

Regarding this clone: The germline and genes are mouse ones. The read comes to an end 1 residue before the CDR3 does, leaving the germline J gene to fill in the end. The chain combines TRBV2 with TRBJ2-5; unclear D gene. The CDR3 loop spans 13 amino acids. Trimming left V 1 base short and J 1 base short, with 3 bases between. CDR1 LGHNA and CDR2 YSYQKL come from the germline V gene. The sequenced CDR3 bases are TGTGCCAGCAGCCAAGGACACCAAGACACCCAGTAC. It is translated as CASSQGHQDTQY. In full, the CDR3 reads CASSQGHQDTQYF. Supplemented by reference TRBV2 and TRBJ2-5, the full variable domain reads DPKIIQKPKYLVAVTGSEKILICEQYLGHNAMYWYRQSAKKPLEFMFSYSYQKLMDNQTASSRFQPQSSKKNHLDLQITALKPDDSATYFCASSQGHQDTQYFGPGTRLLVL.

Of note for this clone: The genes are named according to mouse. The CDR3 here is CASSPGLGEYAEQFF. Incomplete CDR3 DNA: TGTGCCAGCAGTCCGGGACTGGGGGAGTATGCTGAGCAGTTC. This chain connects TRBV13-1 to TRBJ2-1; 11 nucleotides match TRBD2. The read comes to an end 1 residue before the CDR3 does, leaving the germline J gene to fill in the end. CDR3 length equals 15 residues. V lost 4 bases to trimming and J lost 4 bases; unmatched junction nucleotides: 4. Germline V gene sequence: CDR1 NSHNY, CDR2 SYGAGN.

A note on this clone: The gene names here belong to mouse. The read ends 1 residue before the CDR3 terminus; that terminus is restored from the germline J gene. V gene TRBV13-3 combines with J gene TRBJ2-3, with TRBD2 matching over 12 bases. Trimming at V came to 6 bases and at J to 3 bases, leaving 5 bases not matched to a gene. This CDR3 has 15 amino acids. The V gene's germline CDR1 is NNHDY and CDR2 SYVADS. CDR3 bases read: TGTGCCAGCACCCGACTGGGGGGGCGGGCAGAAACGCTGTAT. It codes for CASTRLGGRAETLY. The full CDR3 protein is CASTRLGGRAETLYF.

As for this clone: Each gene name is a mouse one. The read finishes 1 residue shy of the CDR3 end, and the germline J gene is used to complete it. V usage is TRBV1 and J usage is TRBJ2-1, with D maybe TRBD2 (6 bases). The CDR3 spans 16 residues. The germline V gene encodes CDR1 NSQYPW and CDR2 LRSPGD (reference sequence). V was shortened by 0 bases and J by 3 bases, with 12 bases between the two germline ends. CDR3 sequence: CTCSADVLGLYAEQFF. The covered CDR3 bases are TGCACCTGCAGTGCAGATGTACTGGGCCTCTATGCTGAGCAGTTC.

Regarding this clone: The genes and germline here are from mouse. The CDR3 bases that were read are TGCACCTGCAGTGCAGGAGTAGGGCAGCTCTAC. Translating gives CTCSAGVGQLY. The entire CDR3 is CTCSAGVGQLYF. The rearrangement joins TRBV1 to TRBJ2-2; D remains unclear. Read data end 1 residue before the CDR3 end; the end is taken from the germline J gene. Germline values: CDR1 NSQYPW, CDR2 LRSPGD (reference sequence). The V end was cut by 1 base, the J end by 8 bases, with 5 bases between. There are 12 residues in the CDR3.

Concerning this clone itself: Gene names follow the mouse nomenclature. Sequencing ends 1 residue short of the CDR3 end; the germline J gene provides the rest. This chain joins TRBV13-2 and TRBJ2-5; 7 nucleotides agree with TRBD2. This CDR3 is built from 14 residues. CDR1 is NNHNN and CDR2 is SYGAGS in the germline V gene (reference sequence). Unmatched junction bases numbered 2, after V lost 2 bases and J lost 2 bases. This CDR3 is CASGEWGVQDTQYF. The sequenced CDR3 bases are TGTGCCAGCGGTGAATGGGGGGTCCAAGACACCCAGTAC.

In regard to this clone: Genes and germline come from the mouse. The CDR3 extends 1 residue past the end of the read, so its final part is completed from the germline J gene. V usage is TRBV5 and J usage is TRBJ2-3, with 13 bases fitting TRBD2. V gave up 4 bases and J gave up 3 bases; unmatched junction bases: 7. Germline V gene sequence: CDR1 LGHNA, CDR2 YNLKQL (reference sequence). The CDR3 is made up of 17 amino acids. The CDR3 loop is CASSLGLGGRRAETLYF. The CDR3 bases that were read are TGTGCCAGCAGCCTCGGACTGGGGGGGCGCAGGGCAGAAACGCTGTAT.

On this clone itself: Mouse gene names and germline throughout. CDR3 protein: CASSGQNYAEQFF. CDR3 bases read: TGTGCCAGCAGCGGACAGAACTATGCTGAGCAGTTC. This chain uses TRBV3 with TRBJ2-1; D may be TRBD1 (6 bases). The read terminates 1 residue before the CDR3 end, so the remaining end is supplied by the germline J gene. The CDR3 is made up of 13 amino acids. V lost 5 bases and J lost 1, with 6 bases in between. In germline, CDR1 is SNHLY, CDR2 FYNGKV (reference sequence).

This clone has only a few counts. Each gene name is a mouse one. The CDR3 extends 1 residue past the end of the read, so its final part is completed from the germline J gene. The chain links TRBV3 to TRBJ2-7; 10 nucleotides align to TRBD2. From germline, CDR1 is SNHLY and CDR2 FYNGKV (reference sequence). The V and J ends lost 3 bases and 6 bases, in that order; junction bases with no gene match: 5. CDR3 length: 14 amino acids. The CDR3 region is CASSFETGGIEQYF. The covered CDR3 bases are TGTGCCAGCAGCTTCGAGACTGGGGGGATTGAACAGTAC.

About this clone: Gene names refer to mouse genes. The read terminates 1 residue before the CDR3 end, so the remaining end is supplied by the germline J gene. V gene TRBV19 combines with J gene TRBJ1-1; tentatively, D is TRBD1 (5 bases). In germline, CDR1 is FNHDT, CDR2 SITEND (reference sequence). Trimming pared 9 bases from V and 4 bases from J, leaving 19 bases between. The CDR3 spans 14 residues. The CDR3 DNA, read in part, is TGTGCCACCAAGTACGGGGGGAGGAGCACAGAAGTCTTC. Residues: CATKYGGRSTEVF. The CDR3 as a whole reads CATKYGGRSTEVFF.

As concerns this clone: Each gene name is a mouse one. CDR3 sequence: CASSERQKDTEVFF. Partial CDR3 DNA: TGTGCCAGCAGCGAGAGGCAGAAAGACACAGAAGTCTTC. The chain is built from TRBV3 and TRBJ1-1; D gene uncertain. The CDR3 is cut off 1 residue early in the read; its end comes from the germline J gene. V was pared by 5 bases and J by 3 bases, with 13 bases between. This CDR3 has 14 residues. CDR1 is SNHLY, CDR2 FYNGKV, per germline (reference sequence).

Regarding this clone: Each gene name is a mouse one. CDR3 region: CASSEGNSQNTLYF. CDR3 DNA (partial): TGTGCCAGCAGTGAGGGGAATAGTCAAAACACCTTGTAC. This chain uses TRBV13-3 with TRBJ2-4; D unresolved. The read stops 1 residue short of the end of the CDR3; the missing end is completed from the germline J gene. V lost 2 bases, J lost 0 bases, and 7 bases lay in between. Germline CDR1 is NNHDY and CDR2 is SYVADS. The CDR3 spans 14 residues.